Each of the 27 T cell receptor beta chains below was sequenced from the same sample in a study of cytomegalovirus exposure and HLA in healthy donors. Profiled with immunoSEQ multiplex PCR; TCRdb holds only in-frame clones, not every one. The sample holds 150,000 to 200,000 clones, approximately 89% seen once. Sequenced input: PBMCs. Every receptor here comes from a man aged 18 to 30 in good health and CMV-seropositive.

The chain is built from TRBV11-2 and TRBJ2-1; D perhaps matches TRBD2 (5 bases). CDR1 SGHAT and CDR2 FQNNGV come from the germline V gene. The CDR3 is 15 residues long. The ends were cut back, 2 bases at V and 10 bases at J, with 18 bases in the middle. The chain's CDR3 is CASSLNPTGKGEQFF. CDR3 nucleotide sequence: TGTGCCAGCAGCTTAAACCCCACCGGGAAAGGCGAGCAGTTCTTC.

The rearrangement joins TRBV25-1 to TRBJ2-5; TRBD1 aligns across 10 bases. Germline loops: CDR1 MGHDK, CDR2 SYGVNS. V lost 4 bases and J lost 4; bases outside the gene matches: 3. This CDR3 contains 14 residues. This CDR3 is CASSAWDRGETQYF. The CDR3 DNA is TGTGCCAGCAGTGCCTGGGACAGGGGAGAGACCCAGTACTTC.

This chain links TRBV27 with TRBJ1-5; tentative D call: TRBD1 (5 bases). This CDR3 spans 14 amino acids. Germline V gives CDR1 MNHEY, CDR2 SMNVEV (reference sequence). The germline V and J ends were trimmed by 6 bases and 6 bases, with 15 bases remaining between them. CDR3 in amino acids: CASSWGGSTQPQHF. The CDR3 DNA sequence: TGTGCCAGCAGCTGGGGGGGGTCGACTCAGCCCCAGCATTTT.

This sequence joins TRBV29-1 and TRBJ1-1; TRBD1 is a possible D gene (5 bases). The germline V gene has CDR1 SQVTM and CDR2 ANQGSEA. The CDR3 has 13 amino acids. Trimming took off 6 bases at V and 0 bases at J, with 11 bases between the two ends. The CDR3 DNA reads TGCAGCGTGGCAACAGGAATGAACACTGAAGCTTTCTTT. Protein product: CSVATGMNTEAFF. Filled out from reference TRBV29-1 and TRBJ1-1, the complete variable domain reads SAVISQKPSRDICQRGTSLTIQCQVDSQVTMMFWYRQQPGQSLTLIATANQGSEATYESGFVIDKFPISRPNLTFSTLTVSNMSPEDSSIYLCSVATGMNTEAFFGQGTRLTVV.

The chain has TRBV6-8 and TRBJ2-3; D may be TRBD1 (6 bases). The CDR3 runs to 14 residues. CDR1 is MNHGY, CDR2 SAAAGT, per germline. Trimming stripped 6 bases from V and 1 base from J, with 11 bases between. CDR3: CASRTGPCTDTQYF. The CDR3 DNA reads TGTGCCAGCAGGACAGGACCATGCACAGATACGCAGTATTTT.

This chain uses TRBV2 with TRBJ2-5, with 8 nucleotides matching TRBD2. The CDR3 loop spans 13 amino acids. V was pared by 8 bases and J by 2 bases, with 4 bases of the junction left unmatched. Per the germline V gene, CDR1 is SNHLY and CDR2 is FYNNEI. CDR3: CASGLAGQETQYF. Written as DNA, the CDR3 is TGTGCCAGCGGACTAGCAGGACAAGAGACCCAGTACTTC.

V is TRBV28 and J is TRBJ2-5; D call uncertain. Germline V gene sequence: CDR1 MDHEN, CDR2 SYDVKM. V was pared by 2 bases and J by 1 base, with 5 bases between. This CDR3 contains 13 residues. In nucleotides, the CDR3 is TGTGCCAGCAGTTTACCGGTCCAAGAGACCCAGTACTTC. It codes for CASSLPVQETQYF.

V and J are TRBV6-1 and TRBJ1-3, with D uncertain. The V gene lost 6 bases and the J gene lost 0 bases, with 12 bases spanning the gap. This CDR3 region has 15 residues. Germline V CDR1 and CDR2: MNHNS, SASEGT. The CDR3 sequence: CASSPTVVSGNTIYF. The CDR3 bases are TGTGCCAGCAGCCCCACGGTGGTCTCTGGAAACACCATATATTTT.

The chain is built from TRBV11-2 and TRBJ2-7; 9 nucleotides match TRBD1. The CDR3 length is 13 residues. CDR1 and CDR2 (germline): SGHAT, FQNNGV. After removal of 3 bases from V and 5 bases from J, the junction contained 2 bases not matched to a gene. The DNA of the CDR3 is TGTGCCAGCAGCTTTACAGGGGGCCACGAGCAGTACTTC. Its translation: CASSFTGGHEQYF. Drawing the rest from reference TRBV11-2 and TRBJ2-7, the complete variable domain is EAGVAQSPRYKIIEKRQSVAFWCNPISGHATLYWYQQILGQGPKLLIQFQNNGVVDDSQLPKDRFSAERLKGVDSTLKIQPAKLEDSAVYLCASSFTGGHEQYFGPGTRLTVT.

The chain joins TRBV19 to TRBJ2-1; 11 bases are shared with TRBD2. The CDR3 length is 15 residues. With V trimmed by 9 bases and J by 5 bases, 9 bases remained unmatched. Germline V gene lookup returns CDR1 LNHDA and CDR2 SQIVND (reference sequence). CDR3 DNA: TGTGCCAGCTCGTCGGGACTAGCGGACCACAATGAGCAGTTCTTC. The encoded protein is CASSSGLADHNEQFF.

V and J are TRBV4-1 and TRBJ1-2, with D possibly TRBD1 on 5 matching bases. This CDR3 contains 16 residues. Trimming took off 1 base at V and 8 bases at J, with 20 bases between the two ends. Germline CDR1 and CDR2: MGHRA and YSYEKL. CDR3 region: CASSQVGQGGSGGYTF. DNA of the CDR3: TGCGCCAGCAGCCAAGTGGGGCAGGGAGGAAGCGGGGGCTACACCTTC.

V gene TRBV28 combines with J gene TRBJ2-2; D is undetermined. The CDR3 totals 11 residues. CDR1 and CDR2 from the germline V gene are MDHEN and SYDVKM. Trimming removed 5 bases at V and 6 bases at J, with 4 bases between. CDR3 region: CASSGPGELFF. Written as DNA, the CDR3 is TGTGCCAGCAGTGGGCCCGGGGAGCTGTTTTTT.

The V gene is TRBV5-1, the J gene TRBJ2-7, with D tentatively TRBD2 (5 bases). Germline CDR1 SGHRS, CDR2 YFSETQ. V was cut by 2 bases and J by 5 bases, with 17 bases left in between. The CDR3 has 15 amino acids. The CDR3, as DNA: TGCGCCAGCAGCTTTATTGCTAGCCCTGAGGACGAGCAGTACTTC. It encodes CASSFIASPEDEQYF.

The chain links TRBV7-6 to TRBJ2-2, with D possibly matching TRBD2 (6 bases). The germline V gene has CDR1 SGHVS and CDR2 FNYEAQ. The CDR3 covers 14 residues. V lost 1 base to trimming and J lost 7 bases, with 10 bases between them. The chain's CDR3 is CASSLVVADGELFF. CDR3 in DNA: TGTGCCAGCAGCTTAGTCGTAGCGGACGGGGAGCTGTTTTTT.

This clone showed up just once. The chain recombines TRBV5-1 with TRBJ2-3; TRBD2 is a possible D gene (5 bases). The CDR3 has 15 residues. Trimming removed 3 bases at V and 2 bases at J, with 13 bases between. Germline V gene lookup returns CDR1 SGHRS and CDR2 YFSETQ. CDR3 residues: CASSSALLVTDTQYF. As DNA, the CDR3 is TGCGCCAGCAGCTCAGCGCTACTAGTCACAGATACGCAGTATTTT.

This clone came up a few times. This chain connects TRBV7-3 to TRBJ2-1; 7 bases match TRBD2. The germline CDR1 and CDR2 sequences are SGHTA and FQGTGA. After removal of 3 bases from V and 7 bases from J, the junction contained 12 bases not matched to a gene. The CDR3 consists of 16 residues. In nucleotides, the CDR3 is TGTGCCAGCAGCTTCCGCCTCACTAGCGCTATGAATGAGCAGTTCTTC. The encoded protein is CASSFRLTSAMNEQFF.

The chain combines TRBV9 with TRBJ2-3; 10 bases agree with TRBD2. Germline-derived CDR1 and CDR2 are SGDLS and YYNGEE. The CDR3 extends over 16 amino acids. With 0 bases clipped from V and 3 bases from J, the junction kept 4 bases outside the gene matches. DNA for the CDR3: TGTGCCAGCAGCGTAGGTCTAGCGGGAGTAACAGATACGCAGTATTTT. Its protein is CASSVGLAGVTDTQYF.

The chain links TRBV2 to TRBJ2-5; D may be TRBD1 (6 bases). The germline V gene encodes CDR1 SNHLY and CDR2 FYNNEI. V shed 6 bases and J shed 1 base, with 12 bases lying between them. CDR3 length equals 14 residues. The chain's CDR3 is CASRLQGIQETQYF. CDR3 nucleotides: TGTGCCAGCAGACTACAGGGAATCCAAGAGACCCAGTACTTC. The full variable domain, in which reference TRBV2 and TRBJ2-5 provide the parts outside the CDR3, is EPEVTQTPSHQVTQMGQEVILRCVPISNHLYFYWYRQILGQKVEFLVSFYNNEISEKSEIFDDQFSVERPDGSNFTLKIRSTKLEDSAMYFCASRLQGIQETQYFGPGTRLLVL.

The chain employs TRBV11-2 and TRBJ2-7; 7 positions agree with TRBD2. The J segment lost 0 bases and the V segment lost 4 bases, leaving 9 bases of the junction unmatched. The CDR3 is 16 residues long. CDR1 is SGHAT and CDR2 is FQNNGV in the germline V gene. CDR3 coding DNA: TGTGCCAGCAGCTCCATTCGCGGGAGTAACTCCTACGAGCAGTACTTC. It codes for CASSSIRGSNSYEQYF. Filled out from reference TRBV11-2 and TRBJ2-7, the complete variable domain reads EAGVAQSPRYKIIEKRQSVAFWCNPISGHATLYWYQQILGQGPKLLIQFQNNGVVDDSQLPKDRFSAERLKGVDSTLKIQPAKLEDSAVYLCASSSIRGSNSYEQYFGPGTRLTVT.

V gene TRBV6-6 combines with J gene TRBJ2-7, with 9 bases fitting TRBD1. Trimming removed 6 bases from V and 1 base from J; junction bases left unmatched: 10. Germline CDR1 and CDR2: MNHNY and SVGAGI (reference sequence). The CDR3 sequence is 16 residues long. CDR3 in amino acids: CASRAKSGQGSYEQYF. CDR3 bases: TGTGCCAGCAGAGCTAAATCGGGACAGGGATCCTACGAGCAGTACTTC.

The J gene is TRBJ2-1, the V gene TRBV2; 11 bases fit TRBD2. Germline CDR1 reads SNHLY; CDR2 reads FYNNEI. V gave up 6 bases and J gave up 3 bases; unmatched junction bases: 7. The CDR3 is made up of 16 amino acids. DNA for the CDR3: TGTGCCAGCAGGCTCACCGGGACTAGCGGCTACAATGAGCAGTTCTTC. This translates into CASRLTGTSGYNEQFF. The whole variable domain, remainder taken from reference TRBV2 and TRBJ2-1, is EPEVTQTPSHQVTQMGQEVILRCVPISNHLYFYWYRQILGQKVEFLVSFYNNEISEKSEIFDDQFSVERPDGSNFTLKIRSTKLEDSAMYFCASRLTGTSGYNEQFFGPGTRLTVL.

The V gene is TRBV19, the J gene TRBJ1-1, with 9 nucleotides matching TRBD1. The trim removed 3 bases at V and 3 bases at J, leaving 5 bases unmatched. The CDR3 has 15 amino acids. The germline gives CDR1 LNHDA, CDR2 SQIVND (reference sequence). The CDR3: CASSMDRGVDTEAFF. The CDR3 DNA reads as TGTGCCAGTAGTATGGACAGGGGCGTAGACACTGAAGCTTTCTTT.

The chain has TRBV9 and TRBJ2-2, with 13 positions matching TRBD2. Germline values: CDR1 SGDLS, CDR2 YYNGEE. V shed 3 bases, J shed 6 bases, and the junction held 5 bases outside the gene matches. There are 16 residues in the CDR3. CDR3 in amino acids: CASSAWTSGSPGELFF. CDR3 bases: TGTGCCAGCAGCGCTTGGACTAGCGGGAGCCCCGGGGAGCTGTTTTTT.

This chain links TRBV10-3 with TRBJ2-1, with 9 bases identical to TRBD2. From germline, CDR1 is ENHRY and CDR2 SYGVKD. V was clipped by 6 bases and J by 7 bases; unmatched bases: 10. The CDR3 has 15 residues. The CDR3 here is CAIRSSGSLGNEQFF. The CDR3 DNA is TGTGCCATCAGGAGTAGCGGGAGTTTGGGGAATGAGCAGTTCTTC.

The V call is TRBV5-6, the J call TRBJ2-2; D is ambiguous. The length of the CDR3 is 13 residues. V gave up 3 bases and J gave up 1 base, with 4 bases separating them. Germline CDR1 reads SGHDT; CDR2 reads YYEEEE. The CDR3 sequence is CASSYLNTGELFF. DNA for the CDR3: TGTGCCAGCAGCTACTTGAACACCGGGGAGCTGTTTTTT.

CDR3 sequence reads: CASSLSGGFNYGYTF. The CDR3 DNA reads as TGTGCCAGCAGTTTATCTGGGGGGTTTAACTATGGCTACACCTTC. The V gene is TRBV28, the J gene TRBJ1-2; possible D gene TRBD1, 5 bases. CDR3 length equals 15 residues. The V gene's germline CDR1 is MDHEN and CDR2 SYDVKM. The V and J ends lost 1 base and 1 base respectively, with 10 bases between them.

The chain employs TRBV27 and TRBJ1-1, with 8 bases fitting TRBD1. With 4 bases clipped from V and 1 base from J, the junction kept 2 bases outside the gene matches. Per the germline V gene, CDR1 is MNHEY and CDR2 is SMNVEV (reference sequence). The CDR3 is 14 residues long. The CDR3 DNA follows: TGTGCCAGCAGTTCAGGGGGCCGGAACACTGAAGCTTTCTTT. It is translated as CASSSGGRNTEAFF.